One and the same sample provided the 28 T cell receptor beta chains below, sequenced in a study of blood T cell repertoires in COVID-19. The assay was immunoSEQ multiplex PCR, and TCRdb's table has in-frame clones only and misses some. The table records around 110,000 clones, less than 95% of them present only once. Material: peripheral blood. These receptors were collected from a human donor with active COVID-19. The donor label of this sample is uncertain.

The chain carries TRBV12-3 or TRBV12-4 and TRBJ2-7; possibly TRBD1 for D (6 bases). The CDR3 is made up of 12 amino acids. Trimming left V 5 bases short and J 2 bases short, with 7 bases between. This chain's CDR3 is CASSRTAYEQYF. CDR3 nucleotides: TGTGCCAGCAGTCGGACAGCCTACGAGCAGTACTTC.

The V gene is TRBV7-2, the J gene TRBJ2-1; a possible D gene is TRBD2 (5 bases). Germline CDR1 and CDR2: SGHTA and FQGNSA. This CDR3 is 15 amino acids long. V was pared by 7 bases and J by 4 bases, with 17 bases between. For the CDR3, the DNA is TGTGCCAGCACCCTGAGAAGGGAGTCATACAATGAGCAGTTCTTC. Its protein is CASTLRRESYNEQFF.

The chain combines TRBV4-3 with TRBJ1-1; D ambiguous. The CDR3 covers 15 residues. V was clipped by 0 bases and J by 4 bases, with 12 bases between them. In germline, CDR1 is LGHNA, CDR2 YSLEER. CDR3: CASSQETRGRTEAFF. The CDR3 DNA reads as TGCGCCAGCAGCCAAGAGACGCGTGGGCGCACTGAAGCTTTCTTT.

V gene TRBV3-1 (or the pseudogene TRBV3-2) combines with J gene TRBJ2-3, with 7 bases lining up with TRBD2. Trimming took 5 bases from V and 3 from J; bases not matched to a gene: 8. Looked up from germline, CDR1 is LGHDT and CDR2 is YNNKEL (reference sequence). The CDR3 runs to 15 residues. CDR3: CASSATGGRTDTQYF. The CDR3 DNA reads as TGTGCCAGCAGCGCTACGGGGGGTCGAACAGATACGCAGTATTTT.

To note about this clone: In the same sample, other DNA sequences code for this CDR3. The chain uses TRBV29-1 and TRBJ2-2; the D gene is possibly TRBD1 (5 bases). V gave up 1 base and J gave up 1 base, with 7 bases separating them. The V gene's germline CDR1 is SQVTM and CDR2 ANQGSEA. The CDR3 extends over 14 amino acids. CDR3 nucleotide sequence: TGCAGCGTTGAAGGGCAGGGGAACACCGGGGAGCTGTTTTTT. This encodes CSVEGQGNTGELFF.

J is TRBJ1-2 and V is TRBV4-2; no firm D call. Trimming cost V 1 base and J 2 bases, with 5 bases left between them. The CDR3 contains 13 residues. Germline V gene lookup returns CDR1 LGHNA and CDR2 YNFKEQ. The CDR3 sequence is CASSQGGNYGYTF. The CDR3 DNA follows: TGTGCCAGCAGCCAAGGAGGGAACTATGGCTACACCTTC.

This rearrangement joins TRBV3-1 (or the pseudogene TRBV3-2) to TRBJ1-6; no clear D. The germline V and J ends were trimmed by 1 base and 7 bases, with 8 bases remaining between them. This CDR3 is 14 amino acids long. Germline V gene sequence: CDR1 LGHDT, CDR2 YNNKEL (reference sequence). CDR3 sequence reads: CASSQASGNSPLHF. In nucleotides, the CDR3 is TGTGCCAGCAGCCAAGCCTCAGGAAATTCACCCCTCCACTTT.

This rearrangement joins TRBV6-1 to TRBJ1-6, with TRBD1 as a possible D gene (6 bases). The V gene lost 3 bases and the J gene lost 4 bases, with 10 bases spanning the gap. The CDR3 contains 15 residues. The V gene's germline CDR1 is MNHNS and CDR2 SASEGT. CDR3 DNA: TGTGCCAGCAGTGACCACAGGGAGTATAATTCACCCCTCCACTTT. Translation gives CASSDHREYNSPLHF.

The chain is built from TRBV7-2 and TRBJ1-4; the D gene is possibly TRBD1 (6 bases). The CDR3 loop spans 13 amino acids. Trimming took off 5 bases at V and 5 bases at J, with 9 bases between the two ends. Looked up from germline, CDR1 is SGHTA and CDR2 is FQGNSA. The CDR3 sequence: CASSPGQNEKLFF. The CDR3 region has the DNA TGTGCCAGCAGCCCAGGACAGAATGAAAAACTGTTTTTT.

The CDR3 is CASRSLAGTGDQPQHF. DNA for the CDR3: TGTGCCAGCAGGTCGTTGGCCGGGACAGGAGATCAGCCCCAGCATTTT. The chain joins TRBV3-1 (or the pseudogene TRBV3-2) to TRBJ1-5, with TRBD1 matching 8 bases. V shed 6 bases, J shed 5 bases, and the junction held 12 bases outside the gene matches. Per germline, CDR1 LGHDT and CDR2 YNNKEL (reference sequence). This CDR3 has 16 amino acids.

The J gene is TRBJ1-5, the V gene TRBV7-8; 7 bases agree with TRBD1. CDR1 and CDR2 from the germline V gene are SGHVS and FQNEAQ. This CDR3 is 15 amino acids long. The trim removed 4 bases at V and 4 bases at J, leaving 7 bases unmatched. The CDR3 coding sequence is TGTGCCAGCAGCTCAAGGGACAGAACTAATCAGCCCCAGCATTTT. This translates into CASSSRDRTNQPQHF.

This chain connects TRBV29-1 to TRBJ1-1; tentative D call: TRBD1 (6 bases). V gave up 1 base and J gave up 11 bases, with 14 bases separating them. Germline CDR1 is SQVTM and CDR2 is ANQGSEA. CDR3 length: 12 amino acids. The CDR3, as DNA: TGCAGCGTTGAAGCGGCAGGGGATATGGCTTTCTTT. This codes for CSVEAAGDMAFF.

This clone has only one observation. The chain combines TRBV4-2 with TRBJ2-7; 7 nucleotides agree with TRBD1. Per the germline V gene, CDR1 is LGHNA and CDR2 is YNFKEQ. V trimming: 0 bases; J trimming: 0 bases; junction bases outside the gene matches: 11. The CDR3 is 18 amino acids. CDR3 amino acids: CASSQDRVGQTGSYEQYF. DNA for the CDR3: TGTGCCAGCAGCCAAGACCGGGTGGGACAGACCGGCTCCTACGAGCAGTACTTC.

The rearrangement uses TRBV10-3 and TRBJ1-5; D not resolved. Trimming removed 9 bases at V and 5 bases at J, with 14 bases between. Germline CDR1 is ENHRY and CDR2 is SYGVKD. The CDR3 is made up of 13 amino acids. This CDR3 reads CAMGGEEDQPQHF. CDR3 bases: TGTGCCATGGGAGGCGAGGAAGATCAGCCCCAGCATTTT.

The rearrangement links TRBV12-3 or TRBV12-4 to TRBJ2-5; 8 bases are a match to TRBD1. The trim removed 2 bases at V and 6 bases at J, leaving 2 bases unmatched. This CDR3 has 13 residues. CDR3 bases: TGTGCCAGCAGTTTAAGACAGGGGCAGACCCAGTACTTC. Encoded protein: CASSLRQGQTQYF.

The rearrangement joins TRBV19 to TRBJ2-6; a weak D match, TRBD1 (5 bases). V lost 3 bases, J lost 1 base, and 13 bases lay in between. The CDR3 is 17 residues long. Germline loops: CDR1 LNHDA, CDR2 SQIVND (reference sequence). The CDR3 coding sequence is TGTGCCAGTAGTATTTCCCAGGGTAGATCTGGGGCCAACGTCCTGACTTTC. The encoded protein is CASSISQGRSGANVLTF.

The gene calls are TRBV4-1 and TRBJ2-7; D is perhaps TRBD2 (6 bases). The germline V gene encodes CDR1 MGHRA and CDR2 YSYEKL. CDR3 length: 16 residues. The V end was cut by 4 bases, the J end by 5 bases, with 21 bases between. The DNA for the CDR3 is TGCGCCAGCAGCCTCAACCCAAGACTAGGGCCGGACGAGCAGTACTTC. This sequence encodes CASSLNPRLGPDEQYF.

This clone was counted a few times. The chain joins TRBV5-6 to TRBJ1-5, with 8 positions matching TRBD1. CDR1 is SGHDT, CDR2 YYEEEE, per germline. With V trimmed by 1 base and J by 7 bases, 13 bases remained unmatched. The CDR3 runs 17 residues. This CDR3 is CASSLRRAGGSAQPQHF. CDR3 nucleotide sequence: TGTGCCAGCAGCTTGCGGAGGGCAGGGGGCTCGGCCCAGCCCCAGCATTTT.

V usage is TRBV30 and J usage is TRBJ1-3; unclear D gene. V lost 1 base and J lost 3, with 13 bases in between. The V gene's germline CDR1 is GTSNPN and CDR2 SVGIG (reference sequence). The CDR3 has 15 residues. The CDR3 loop reads CAWSAGGVGGNTIYF. The CDR3 DNA sequence: TGTGCCTGGAGTGCAGGTGGTGTGGGTGGAAACACCATATATTTT.

The J gene is TRBJ1-2, the V gene TRBV6-5; D is unclear. In germline, CDR1 is MNHEY, CDR2 SVGAGI. V shed 5 bases and J shed 4 bases, with 17 bases lying between them. The CDR3 runs to 15 residues. Here the CDR3 reads CASSPTDGSVYGYTF. CDR3 nucleotides: TGTGCCAGCAGTCCTACCGACGGGAGTGTCTATGGCTACACCTTC.

The rearrangement joins TRBV3-1 (or the pseudogene TRBV3-2) to TRBJ2-2; the match to TRBD2 covers 8 bases. Germline lookup yields CDR1 LGHDT and CDR2 YNNKEL (reference sequence). After removal of 3 bases from V and 1 base from J, the junction contained 4 bases not matched to a gene. The CDR3 has 16 amino acids. The CDR3 DNA sequence: TGTGCCAGCAGCCAGTTAGCGGGGAGGAACACCGGGGAGCTGTTTTTT. As protein: CASSQLAGRNTGELFF.

V usage is TRBV6-5 and J usage is TRBJ1-2; D might be TRBD1 (6 bases). In germline, CDR1 is MNHEY, CDR2 SVGAGI. This CDR3 is 13 amino acids long. V lost 5 bases and J 4 bases, leaving 11 bases between the germline ends. The CDR3 here is CASSPSRGYGYTF. The CDR3 DNA is TGTGCCAGCAGTCCCTCCAGGGGCTATGGCTACACCTTC.

The chain recombines TRBV29-1 with TRBJ1-2, with D unresolved. V lost 4 bases, J lost 0 bases, and 15 bases lay in between. There are 15 residues in the CDR3. Germline CDR1 is SQVTM and CDR2 is ANQGSEA. This CDR3 is CSVGIDTTSNYGYTF. The DNA for the CDR3 is TGCAGCGTTGGTATTGACACGACCTCTAACTATGGCTACACCTTC.

J is TRBJ2-1 and V is TRBV6-6; possibly TRBD2 for D (5 bases). The V end lost 3 bases, the J end lost 0 bases, and 12 bases lay between the germline ends. Germline CDR1 MNHNY, CDR2 SVGAGI (reference sequence). There are 16 residues in the CDR3. The CDR3 DNA follows: TGTGCCAGCAGTTATGCCCCGGGAAGCTCCTACAATGAGCAGTTCTTC. Its translation: CASSYAPGSSYNEQFF.

The chain uses TRBV5-6 and TRBJ2-1; 10 bases map to TRBD1. With 4 bases clipped from V and 7 bases from J, the junction kept 8 bases outside the gene matches. This CDR3 is built from 15 residues. Germline loops: CDR1 SGHDT, CDR2 YYEEEE. CDR3 nucleotides: TGTGCCAGCAGCCGTGACAGGGGGCGCGGGAATGAGCAGTTCTTC. Encoded protein: CASSRDRGRGNEQFF.

The chain couples TRBV14 to TRBJ1-6; 8 positions agree with TRBD1. The CDR3 loop spans 16 amino acids. Unmatched junction bases numbered 6, after V lost 4 bases and J lost 4 bases. From germline, CDR1 is SGHDN and CDR2 FVKESK. CDR3 amino acids: CASSPRQGLYNSPLHF. In nucleotides, the CDR3 is TGTGCCAGCAGCCCGAGACAGGGGCTATATAATTCACCCCTCCACTTT.

The chain is built from TRBV7-2 and TRBJ1-2, with D uncertain. The CDR3 extends over 15 amino acids. Germline-derived CDR1 and CDR2 are SGHTA and FQGNSA. Deletions cut 0 bases from V and 4 bases from J, with 12 bases between. CDR3 bases: TGTGCCAGCAGCTTAGCCTCTGGGGAGTTCTATGGCTACACCTTC. Amino acids: CASSLASGEFYGYTF.

The V and J genes are TRBV4-3 and TRBJ1-2; possibly TRBD1 for D (5 bases). The CDR3 spans 14 residues. The V and J ends lost 0 bases and 7 bases respectively, with 12 bases between them. Germline loops: CDR1 LGHNA, CDR2 YSLEER. The CDR3 DNA reads as TGCGCCAGCAGCCAAGATGGGGCGGGGGGTGGCTACACCTTC. Amino acids: CASSQDGAGGGYTF.